This TCR beta chain was sequenced in a study of CD8 T cells in ankylosing spondylitis. Trimming left V 6 bases short and J 2 bases short, with 14 bases between. CDR3 length: 14 residues. Germline lookup yields CDR1 MNHEY and CDR2 SVGEGT. Libraries of TCR beta came from quantitative 5'-RACE with molecular barcodes. TCRdb ran MiXCR on the 5' RACE reads and lists one entry per CDR3 protein. This sample carries roughly 140,000 distinct CDR3 sequences, under 55% of them seen once, and the ten largest clones take 13% to 15%. Notes on the study in general: What appeared characteristic of ankylosing spondylitis blood was a TCR beta motif of eight highly homologous variants.

In the case of this clonotype: Its antigen remains unidentified.

The rearrangement joins TRBV6-2 or TRBV6-3 to TRBJ2-7, with a weak D call TRBD2 (5 bases). The TCR comes from a male donor with ankylosing spondylitis. Sequenced input: synovial fluid, either unsorted or a sorted T cell fraction (not recorded which). DNA for the CDR3: TGTGCCAGCAGATTCCGCGGGTTGGCCTACGAGCAGTACTTC. It translates to CASRFRGLAYEQYF.